This is a list of T cell receptor beta chains from one sample in a study of radiation and T cells in renal cell carcinoma. Assay: immunoSEQ multiplex PCR; the TCRdb copy retains only in-frame clones and omits some. The sample lists about 95,000 clones; 70% to 90% were seen once. This material consisted of blood, taken from a patient whose treatment included radiotherapy and nephrectomy. The receptors were sampled from a man aged 50-60 years with renal cell carcinoma. Both conserved end residues are part of each CDR3. The D gene is left open where the match is weak. Clone size is shown for a subset of rows, as once, few, many or a class of expanded clone.

TRBJ2-7 NA TRBV5-1 NA CASSTGTTGQYF TGCGCCAGCAGCACAGGTACGACAGGGCAGTACTTC
TRBJ2-1 NA TRBV19 TRBD2 CASSAGGGFGEQFF TGTGCCAGTAGTGCGGGGGGGGGCTTTGGTGAGCAGTTCTTC
TRBJ2-7 NA TRBV9 TRBD1 CASSVDGQAIYEQYF TGTGCCAGCAGCGTAGACGGACAGGCCATCTACGAGCAGTACTTC
TRBJ2-1 NA TRBV28 TRBD2 CASHQISGASGPYNEQFF TGTGCCAGCCATCAGATCTCCGGAGCTAGCGGTCCCTACAATGAGCAGTTCTTC
TRBJ1-1 few TRBV7-9 NA CASSLNTEAFF TGTGCCAGCAGCCTAAACACTGAAGCTTTCTTT
TRBJ2-5 NA TRBV18 TRBD2 CASSPGPPGGQYF TGTGCCAGCTCACCAGGTCCGCCGGGGGGCCAGTACTTC
TRBJ2-2 NA TRBV27 TRBD1 CASSSGQTGELFF TGTGCCAGCAGTTCGGGACAGACCGGGGAGCTGTTTTTT
TRBJ1-2 NA TRBV7-8 NA CASSLPGQFGYTF TGTGCCAGCAGCTTACCCGGACAGTTCGGCTACACCTTC
TRBJ1-5 NA TRBV7-2 NA CASSPVDGNQPQHF TGTGCCAGCAGCCCTGTTGATGGCAATCAGCCCCAGCATTTT
TRBJ1-6 NA TRBV29-1 TRBD1 CSVRQGDSPLHF TGCAGCGTTAGGCAGGGGGATTCACCCCTCCACTTT
TRBJ1-2 NA TRBV6-5 TRBD1 CASSPGTGEYYGYTF TGTGCCAGCAGTCCCGGGACAGGGGAGTATTATGGCTACACCTTC
TRBJ1-1 NA TRBV5-1 TRBD1 CASSLTGGDTEAFF TGCGCCAGCAGCTTAACAGGGGGAGACACTGAAGCTTTCTTT
TRBJ2-7 NA TRBV7-2 NA CASSLSPGESYEQYF TGTGCCAGCAGCTTATCACCGGGGGAGAGCTACGAGCAGTACTTC
TRBJ2-7 NA TRBV11-2 NA CASSLVQAGGEQYF TGTGCCAGCAGCTTAGTACAGGCAGGCGGCGAGCAGTACTTC
TRBJ2-7 NA TRBV10-1 NA CASSESRLDSYEQYF TGCGCCAGCAGTGAGTCTAGACTGGACTCCTACGAGCAGTACTTC
TRBJ2-1 once TRBV13 NA CASSLTIAPGHEQFF TGTGCCAGCAGCTTAACGATAGCGCCGGGACATGAGCAGTTCTTC
TRBJ2-7 NA TRBV2 TRBD2 CASTPTGLAGGPPYEQYF TGTGCCAGCACTCCAACGGGACTAGCGGGAGGGCCCCCCTACGAGCAGTACTTC
TRBJ2-2 once TRBV18 NA CASSPETGELGELFF TGTGCCAGCTCACCAGAGACAGGCGAACTCGGGGAGCTGTTTTTT
TRBJ2-1 NA TRBV6-4 TRBD1 CASSQQGANSYNEQFF TGTGCCAGCAGTCAACAGGGGGCGAACTCCTACAATGAGCAGTTCTTC
TRBJ1-3 NA TRBV2 NA CASLQDSGNTIYF TGTGCCAGTCTACAGGACTCTGGAAACACCATATATTTT
TRBJ1-6 NA TRBV5-1 NA CASSLRSYNSPLHF TGCGCCAGCAGCTTACGCTCCTATAATTCACCCCTCCACTTT
TRBJ2-3 NA TRBV7-2 NA CASSLAGSFTDTQYF TGTGCCAGCAGCTTAGCAGGCAGCTTCACAGATACGCAGTATTTT
TRBJ1-2 once TRBV5-1 NA CASSLGISYGYTF TGCGCCAGCAGCTTGGGAATATCCTATGGCTACACCTTC
TRBJ2-1 once TRBV6-5 TRBD2 CASRPPSGVYNEQFF TGTGCCAGCAGACCACCTAGCGGGGTCTACAATGAGCAGTTCTTC
TRBJ1-3 NA TRBV4-1 TRBD1 CASSPRGGRPGGTIYF TGCGCCAGCAGTCCCAGAGGGGGCCGGCCCGGGGGCACCATATATTTT
TRBJ1-1 few TRBV7-7 NA CASSLASGAEAFF TGTGCTAGCAGCTTAGCGTCGGGGGCTGAAGCTTTCTTT
TRBJ1-4 NA TRBV27 NA CASSLGVRTNEKLFF TGTGCCAGCAGTTTAGGGGTCCGGACTAATGAAAAACTGTTTTTT
TRBJ1-1 few TRBV7-9 NA CASSYISGEAFF TGTGCCAGCAGCTACATATCAGGGGAAGCTTTCTTT
TRBJ2-1 NA TRBV9 NA CASSAAGAINEQFF TGTGCCAGCAGCGCCGCGGGGGCCATCAATGAGCAGTTCTTC
TRBJ1-5 once TRBV5-8 NA CASSLSRGLEPQHF TGTGCCAGCAGCTTGTCGAGAGGGTTAGAGCCCCAGCATTTT
TRBJ2-2 few TRBV9 NA CASSVEDADRELFF TGTGCCAGCAGCGTAGAGGACGCCGACAGGGAGCTGTTTTTT
TRBJ1-4 NA TRBV28 TRBD1 CASRDRGTEKLFF TGTGCCAGCAGGGACAGGGGGACTGAAAAACTGTTTTTT
TRBJ1-2 NA TRBV18 NA CASSAATDYGYTF TGTGCCAGCTCAGCGGCAACCGATTATGGCTACACCTTC
TRBJ1-2 NA TRBV2 NA CASSDHGILGTF TGTGCCAGCAGTGACCACGGGATTTTGGGGACCTTC
TRBJ1-1 NA TRBV6-1 NA CASSEGPPRRNTEAFF TGTGCCAGCAGTGAAGGCCCTCCCCGGCGGAACACTGAAGCTTTCTTT
TRBJ2-1 NA TRBV11-1 TRBD1 CATGQGRNEQFF TGTGCCACGGGACAGGGCAGAAATGAGCAGTTCTTC
TRBJ1-1 NA TRBV14 TRBD1 CASSQVLGTGGPEAFF TGTGCCAGCAGCCAAGTGCTGGGGACAGGGGGCCCTGAAGCTTTCTTT
TRBJ2-7 NA TRBV29-1 NA CSVEDGSPMHEQYF TGCAGCGTTGAAGACGGGAGCCCTATGCACGAGCAGTACTTC
TRBJ1-1 NA TRBV2 NA CASSPQKGITEAFF TGTGCCAGCAGTCCCCAGAAGGGGATCACTGAAGCTTTCTTT
TRBJ1-5 NA TRBV2 TRBD1 CASRGQGVGQPQHF TGTGCCAGCAGAGGACAGGGGGTGGGTCAGCCCCAGCATTTT
TRBJ2-7 NA TRBV5-1 TRBD1 CASSRGTGGYEQYF TGCGCCAGCAGTCGGGGGACAGGTGGCTACGAGCAGTACTTC
TRBJ2-7 NA TRBV7-9 TRBD1 CASSLSPGQGYEQYF TGTGCCAGCAGCTTAAGTCCCGGACAGGGCTACGAGCAGTACTTC
TRBJ2-2 NA TRBV14 NA CASSQEGYGELFF TGTGCCAGCAGCCAAGAGGGATACGGGGAGCTGTTTTTT
TRBJ2-3 NA TRBV6-5 TRBD2 CASSSGTSGPTDTQYF TGTGCCAGCAGTTCCGGGACTAGCGGCCCCACAGATACGCAGTATTTT
TRBJ2-6 NA TRBV5-5 NA CASSFGRASGANVLTF TGTGCCAGCAGCTTCGGCAGGGCCTCTGGGGCCAACGTCCTGACTTTC
TRBJ2-1 NA TRBV6-1 TRBD2 CASSASGGGLNNEQFF TGTGCCAGCAGTGCATCGGGGGGGGGTTTAAACAATGAGCAGTTCTTC
TRBJ2-7 NA TRBV29-1 NA CSVAESYEQYF TGCAGCGTTGCAGAATCATACGAGCAGTACTTC
TRBJ2-3 NA TRBV5-1 TRBD2 CASSQGLAESTDTQYF TGCGCCAGCAGCCAGGGACTAGCGGAGAGCACAGATACGCAGTATTTT
TRBJ2-1 NA TRBV7-2 NA CASSSGWLNEQFF TGTGCCAGCAGCTCCGGGTGGTTGAATGAGCAGTTCTTC
TRBJ1-2 NA TRBV30 NA CAWSLYYGYTF TGTGCCTGGAGTCTATACTATGGCTACACCTTC
TRBJ2-3 NA TRBV15 TRBD1 CATSPNRGTYTDTQYF TGTGCCACCAGCCCGAACAGGGGTACCTACACAGATACGCAGTATTTT
TRBJ1-6 NA TRBV7-3 NA CASSLYGVDGNSPLHF TGTGCCAGCAGCTTATACGGTGTGGATGGTAATTCACCCCTCCACTTT
TRBJ1-2 few TRBV29-1 NA CSVEESGAGGYTF TGCAGCGTTGAAGAGTCAGGGGCGGGAGGCTACACCTTC
TRBJ1-2 few TRBV6-1 NA CASRIDTNYGYTF TGTGCCAGCAGAATAGACACTAACTATGGCTACACCTTC
TRBJ1-3 NA TRBV28 NA CASSFGTVGNTIYF TGTGCCAGCAGTTTTGGTACTGTTGGAAACACCATATATTTT